The entry below describes one T cell receptor (beta chain). PCR amplification relied on 60 Vbeta primers (plus 13 Jbeta primers). Repertoires were generated with immunoSEQ multiplex PCR, while TCRdb's copy carries only in-frame clones and drops some. Altogether roughly 250,000 clones are present, about 80% being singletons, with the ten largest covering 0.3%. All donors participated as healthy donors of bone marrow. These data are taken from a study of cytomegalovirus exposure and HLA in healthy donors. The receptor was isolated from a girl aged 2-10 years in good health and CMV-seronegative. Sequenced: PBMCs.

The CDR3 nucleotides read TGTGCCAACGGCTGGCGGGCTGGAGGTGAGCAGTTCTTC. It codes for CANGWRAGGEQFF. This chain uses TRBV2 with TRBJ2-1; the D gene is possibly TRBD2 (5 bases). V was shortened by 10 bases and J by 9 bases, with 19 bases between the two germline ends. The CDR3 extends over 13 amino acids. CDR1 is SNHLY and CDR2 is FYNNEI in the germline V gene.